This entry concerns a single TCR beta chain. Its antigen remains unidentified. A much bigger clone sits one base away, suggesting this may be a read error. There are 13 residues in the CDR3. CDR1 is SNHLY and CDR2 is FYNNEI in the germline V gene. V lost 5 bases to trimming and J lost 11 bases, with 16 bases between them. The sorted libraries started from about a million CD4+ or CD8+ T cells. The data were obtained in a study of neurological immune-mediated disorders. General observations from the study: The greatest degree of TCR clonal expansion was observed in HTLV-1-associated myelopathy, with the lowest in multiple sclerosis, below that of healthy controls.

The method for making cDNA was 5'RACE, and it used 10-nucleotide random UMIs. MiXCR was run by TCRdb on the 5' RACE reads, yielding one entry per CDR3 protein. Seen here are about 38,000 distinct CDR3 sequences, around a tenth observed once, and the top ten hold roughly 4%. Sequencing input: CD4+ T cells from blood. The source of this sequence is a woman younger than 45 with HTLV-1-associated myelopathy (HAM/TSP). V is TRBV2 and J is TRBJ1-5; weak D call: TRBD1 (6 bases). This CDR3 is CASSNRVNQTQHF. For the CDR3, the DNA is TGTGCCAGCAGTAACAGGGTTAACCAGACCCAGCATTTT. Looking up the rest from reference TRBV2 and TRBJ1-5 gives the full variable domain: EPEVTQTPSHQVTQMGQEVILRCVPISNHLYFYWYRQILGQKVEFLVSFYNNEISEKSEIFDDQFSVERPDGSNFTLKIRSTKLEDSAMYFCASSNRVNQTQHFGDGTRLSIL.